These T cell receptor beta chains were read from a single sample in a study of OX40 agonist ivuxolimab in advanced cancers. Method: immunoSEQ multiplex PCR; TCRdb's copy keeps in-frame clones and lacks some. Among some 45,000 clones listed, around 87% were seen once. Sequenced here: CD4+ or CD8+ T cells sorted from blood, sampled in a trial of the OX40 agonist ivuxolimab. The receptors were sampled from an adult with an advanced solid tumor such as melanoma, head and neck, liver or kidney cancer. Both conserved end residues are part of each CDR3. D genes are given only for firm matches. Clone sizes are given selectively: once, few, many, or a class where the clone is expanded.

15	TRBV11-2	.	once	TRBJ1-2	CASSLDTSGYYGYTF	TGTGCCAGCAGCTTAGACACCTCCGGGTACTATGGCTACACCTTC
16	TRBV28	.	.	TRBJ1-1	CASRPPGGGMNTEAFF	TGTGCCAGCAGGCCCCCGGGCGGGGGTATGAACACTGAAGCTTTCTTT
14	TRBV11-2	.	.	TRBJ1-5	CASSLSEENQPQHF	TGTGCCAGCAGCTTATCTGAGGAGAATCAGCCCCAGCATTTT
14	TRBV19	.	.	TRBJ2-2	CASSIRAITGELFF	TGTGCCAGTAGTATCCGGGCCATCACCGGGGAGCTGTTTTTT
13	TRBV10-3	.	.	TRBJ2-1	CAIRGLDNNEQFF	TGTGCCATCAGGGGACTCGATAACAATGAGCAGTTCTTC
13	TRBV6-6	.	once	TRBJ2-1	CASSYKGGGEQFF	TGTGCCAGCAGTTACAAGGGGGGCGGTGAGCAGTTCTTC
12	TRBV27	.	.	TRBJ2-7	CASSRDSYEQYF	TGTGCCAGCAGTCGCGACAGTTACGAGCAGTACTTC
16	TRBV9	TRBD1	.	TRBJ1-4	CASSPLTTGWEKKLFF	TGTGCCAGCAGCCCACTAACGACAGGGTGGGAGAAAAAACTGTTTTTT
11	TRBV5-8	.	.	TRBJ2-2	CASTTTGELFF	TGTGCCAGCACCACCACCGGGGAGCTGTTTTTT
14	TRBV7-9	.	.	TRBJ1-5	CASVRGRGNQPQHF	TGTGCCAGTGTTCGGGGCAGGGGTAATCAGCCCCAGCATTTT
14	TRBV11-2	.	.	TRBJ2-6	CASRPQPGANVLTF	TGTGCCAGCAGGCCGCAACCTGGGGCCAACGTCCTGACTTTC
16	TRBV7-9	TRBD1	.	TRBJ2-5	CASSPRTGIALETQYF	TGTGCCAGCAGCCCTCGGACAGGAATAGCTTTGGAGACCCAGTACTTC
14	TRBV6-5	.	once	TRBJ1-3	CASSSTGYGNTIYF	TGTGCCAGCAGCTCAACAGGGTATGGAAACACCATATATTTT
13	TRBV5-4	.	.	TRBJ1-1	CASSLFQGTEAFF	TGTGCCAGCAGCTTGTTCCAAGGAACTGAAGCTTTCTTT
15	TRBV7-2	.	.	TRBJ1-4	CASSLELGGNEKLFF	TGTGCCAGCAGCTTAGAGTTGGGGGGGAATGAAAAACTGTTTTTT
15	TRBV5-1	TRBD1	.	TRBJ2-3	CASSLGQGATDTQYF	TGCGCCAGCAGCTTGGGACAGGGGGCCACAGATACGCAGTATTTT
15	TRBV7-8	.	.	TRBJ2-3	CASSLLRGAADTQYF	TGTGCCAGCAGCTTATTGCGCGGGGCCGCAGATACGCAGTATTTT
15	TRBV11-2	.	large	TRBJ1-1	CASSDKLGLSTEAFF	TGTGCCAGCAGCGATAAGCTGGGGCTAAGTACTGAAGCTTTCTTT
14	TRBV19	.	.	TRBJ2-1	CASSIAGRGDEQFF	TGTGCCAGTAGTATAGCTGGCAGAGGGGATGAGCAGTTCTTC
16	TRBV7-8	.	.	TRBJ2-5	CASNYGTSYELGTQYF	TGTGCCAGCAACTATGGGACGAGCTATGAGTTGGGGACCCAGTACTTC
17	TRBV15	.	.	TRBJ1-1	CATSRDKAGAMNTEAFF	TGTGCCACCAGCAGAGATAAAGCAGGGGCCATGAACACTGAAGCTTTCTTT
12	TRBV29-1	.	.	TRBJ2-1	CSVWSLDNEQFF	TGCAGCGTTTGGAGTCTCGACAATGAGCAGTTCTTC
13	TRBV13	TRBD1	.	TRBJ2-7	CASSLDRGREQYF	TGTGCCAGCAGCTTAGACAGGGGGCGCGAGCAGTACTTC
13	TRBV11-2	.	.	TRBJ1-1	CASSLFPRTEAFF	TGTGCCAGCAGCTTATTCCCCCGCACTGAAGCTTTCTTT
14	TRBV28	TRBD1	.	TRBJ1-2	CASSSTGASYGYTF	TGTGCCAGCAGTTCTACAGGGGCCTCCTATGGCTACACCTTC
14	TRBV5-4	.	.	TRBJ1-2	CASSLQGPYYGYTF	TGTGCCAGCAGCTTGCAGGGACCTTACTATGGCTACACCTTC
15	TRBV7-9	TRBD1	.	TRBJ1-1	CASSLGTGTNTEAFF	TGTGCCAGCAGCTTAGGGACAGGGACGAACACTGAAGCTTTCTTT
15	TRBV7-9	.	.	TRBJ1-1	CASSSYLPREGEAFF	TGTGCCAGCAGCTCATATCTTCCAAGAGAGGGTGAAGCTTTCTTT
15	TRBV28	.	.	TRBJ2-4	CASSLNLNRKNIQYF	TGTGCCAGCAGTTTAAATTTGAACAGAAAAAACATTCAGTACTTC
14	TRBV27	TRBD2	.	TRBJ2-3	CASSFLAGEDTQYF	TGTGCCAGCAGTTTTCTAGCGGGAGAAGATACGCAGTATTTT
17	TRBV7-9	TRBD1	once	TRBJ2-1	CASSWVGTGRGINEQFF	TGTGCCAGCAGCTGGGTCGGGACAGGGAGGGGTATCAATGAGCAGTTCTTC
14	TRBV9	TRBD2	.	TRBJ2-1	CASSGGSGHGEQFF	TGTGCCAGCAGCGGCGGGAGCGGCCACGGTGAGCAGTTCTTC
15	TRBV25-1	TRBD1	.	TRBJ1-4	CASSDKQGLLEKLFF	TGTGCCAGCAGTGATAAACAGGGGCTTCTGGAAAAACTGTTTTTT
13	TRBV11-2	TRBD2	.	TRBJ2-7	CASETSVSYEQYF	TGTGCCAGCGAGACTAGCGTTTCCTACGAGCAGTACTTC
15	TRBV19	TRBD1	.	TRBJ1-5	CASSIEQGYNQPQHF	TGTGCCAGTAGTATAGAACAGGGGTACAATCAGCCCCAGCATTTT
15	TRBV27	TRBD2	.	TRBJ2-1	CASNKVGEGYNEQFF	TGTGCCAGCAACAAGGTCGGGGAGGGTTACAATGAGCAGTTCTTC
13	TRBV5-4	.	.	TRBJ2-7	CASSLSTAYEQYF	TGTGCCAGCAGCTTGTCTACAGCCTACGAGCAGTACTTC
14	TRBV6-5	.	.	TRBJ1-5	CASMSAGSNQPQHF	TGTGCCAGCATGTCAGCCGGTTCCAATCAGCCCCAGCATTTT
15	TRBV27	TRBD1	.	TRBJ1-2	CASSWDRVANYGYTF	TGTGCCAGCAGTTGGGACAGGGTAGCTAACTATGGCTACACCTTC
14	TRBV7-9	.	.	TRBJ1-1	CASSPRGGVPEAFF	TGTGCCAGCAGCCCCCGAGGCGGGGTCCCTGAAGCTTTCTTT
13	TRBV28	TRBD1	.	TRBJ2-3	CASREQGAGTQYF	TGTGCCAGCAGGGAGCAGGGGGCTGGGACGCAGTATTTT
16	TRBV9	TRBD1	.	TRBJ2-7	CASSASLGQGDYEQYF	TGTGCCAGCAGCGCCAGTCTGGGACAGGGAGACTACGAGCAGTACTTC
15	TRBV27	TRBD1	.	TRBJ1-1	CASSPRQGGNTEAFF	TGTGCCAGCAGTCCCCGACAGGGAGGGAACACTGAAGCTTTCTTT
13	TRBV4-3	.	.	TRBJ2-5	CASSQGRGETQYF	TGCGCCAGCAGCCAAGGACGGGGAGAGACCCAGTACTTC
14	TRBV5-6	.	.	TRBJ2-7	CASSTGTDRYEQYF	TGTGCCAGCAGTACCGGGACGGACCGCTACGAGCAGTACTTC
14	TRBV27	TRBD2	.	TRBJ2-2	CATHLAENTGELFF	TGTGCCACCCACCTAGCGGAGAACACCGGGGAGCTGTTTTTT
17	TRBV5-1	TRBD1	.	TRBJ2-2	CASRLWTGGANTGELFF	TGCGCCAGCAGACTCTGGACAGGGGGCGCGAACACCGGGGAGCTGTTTTTT
19	TRBV7-6	TRBD1	.	TRBJ1-4	CASSSPLGTGSSRHEKLFF	TGTGCCAGCAGCTCCCCTTTGGGGACAGGGTCGTCCCGCCATGAAAAACTGTTTTTT
14	TRBV2	.	once	TRBJ2-1	CASGAVSSYNEQFF	TGTGCCAGCGGCGCAGTTAGCTCCTACAATGAGCAGTTCTTC
14	TRBV6-1	.	.	TRBJ1-5	CASSSAYSNQPQHF	TGTGCCAGTAGCAGCGCTTATAGCAATCAGCCCCAGCATTTT
15	TRBV7-9	.	.	TRBJ2-1	CASTRGDTTYNEQFF	TGTGCCAGCACCCGGGGGGACACCACCTACAATGAGCAGTTCTTC
11	TRBV20-1	.	.	TRBJ2-7	CSAPQGYEQYF	TGCAGTGCCCCCCAGGGTTACGAGCAGTACTTC
15	TRBV5-6	TRBD2	.	TRBJ2-7	CASSLAWTSSYEQYF	TGTGCCAGCAGCTTGGCCTGGACTAGCAGCTACGAGCAGTACTTC
13	TRBV19	.	.	TRBJ1-1	CASSVGLNTEAFF	TGTGCCAGTAGTGTGGGTTTGAACACTGAAGCTTTCTTT
15	TRBV6-5	TRBD1	.	TRBJ1-4	CASSYSGTGNEKLFF	TGTGCCAGCAGTTACTCGGGGACAGGGAACGAAAAACTGTTTTTT